This paragraph covers one T cell receptor (beta chain) sequence. No antigen is known for it. V lost 6 bases to trimming and J lost 4 bases, with 7 bases between them. This CDR3 has 12 residues. The germline gives CDR1 MNHNS, CDR2 SASEGT. With 60 Vbeta and 13 Jbeta primers, the PCR was carried out. Libraries were prepared by immunoSEQ multiplex PCR; TCRdb keeps only in-frame clonotypes and omits some of them. The sample has about 120,000 clones, roughly 80% seen once; the top ten hold 5.4%. The data stem from a study of cytomegalovirus exposure and HLA in healthy donors. Regarding the study as a whole: HLA restriction was apparent for most CMV-associated TCR beta chains in a later analysis. One variant, a missense change in DCLRE1C, was linked in a later analysis to TCR beta V- and J-gene trimming. Earlier analysis looked at TCR beta V segments, and most were productive about 87% or about 30% of the time.

The chain links TRBV6-1 to TRBJ1-5; no clear D gene. Material for sequencing was PBMCs. This receptor was identified in a woman in her 30s in good health and CMV-seropositive. The CDR3 loop reads CASSGRNQPQHF. The CDR3 nucleotides are TGTGCCAGCAGCGGGAGAAATCAGCCCCAGCATTTT.